This is a list of T cell receptor beta chains from one sample in a study of circulating and synovial CD4+ cells in juvenile arthritis. Using immunoSEQ multiplex PCR, the repertoire was profiled, and TCRdb retains in-frame clones only, with some absent. The sample consists of under 40,000 clones, about 96% of them appearing once. Sequencing input: CD4+ T cells from blood. These receptors came from a human donor with juvenile idiopathic arthritis. Each CDR3 is given with its conserved first and last residue. Fields, in order: J gene, clone size, D gene, V gene, CDR3 length, CDR3 protein, CDR3 DNA. D genes are given only for firm matches. Rows may omit the clone size; those that give it use once, few, many or a size class.

TRBJ2-7 - TRBD1 TRBV7-8 15 CASSLVNRGPYEQYF TGTGCCAGCAGCTTAGTCAACAGGGGGCCCTACGAGCAGTACTTC
TRBJ1-1 - - TRBV27 16 CASSPLVQWQNTEAFF TGTGCCAGCAGTCCCCTCGTCCAATGGCAGAACACTGAAGCTTTCTTT
TRBJ1-2 - - TRBV28 13 CASSFRGGYGYTF TGTGCCAGCAGTTTTAGGGGGGGTTATGGCTACACCTTC
TRBJ1-1 - - TRBV7-2 11 CASHAYTEAFF TGTGCCTCCCACGCGTACACTGAAGCTTTCTTT
TRBJ2-7 - - TRBV5-5 14 CASSTPGPPYEQYF TGTGCCAGCAGCACTCCAGGTCCCCCCTACGAGCAGTACTTC
TRBJ2-1 - TRBD1 TRBV7-2 14 CASSLGQGEGEQFF TGTGCCAGCAGCTTGGGACAGGGGGAGGGTGAGCAGTTCTTC
TRBJ2-3 - - TRBV14 17 CASSQGSTGGGTDTQYF TGTGCCAGCAGCCAAGGCTCCACTGGCGGGGGCACAGATACGCAGTATTTT
TRBJ1-5 - - TRBV6-6 15 CASRAGEGSNQPQHF TGTGCCAGCAGGGCAGGGGAAGGTAGCAATCAGCCCCAGCATTTT
TRBJ1-5 - TRBD1 TRBV10-3 16 CAISEVGTGESQPQHF TGTGCCATCAGTGAGGTGGGGACAGGGGAGTCTCAGCCCCAGCATTTT
TRBJ1-2 - - TRBV20-1 11 CSAPGGNGYTF TGCAGTGCCCCCGGGGGGAATGGCTACACCTTC
TRBJ2-3 - TRBD2 TRBV5-1 17 CASSLVLAGSSTDTQYF TGCGCCAGCAGCTTGGTGTTAGCGGGAAGCAGCACAGATACGCAGTATTTT
TRBJ1-2 - TRBD1 TRBV7-9 19 CASSLASSGRGLPNYGYTF TGTGCCAGCAGCCTAGCCTCCTCTGGCAGGGGGCTTCCTAACTATGGCTACACCTTC
TRBJ2-1 - TRBD1 TRBV27 17 CASSLRTGTARPNEQFF TGTGCCAGCAGTTTACGGACAGGGACCGCCCGACCCAATGAGCAGTTCTTC
TRBJ2-1 few - TRBV19 15 CASSPRQVPYNEQFF TGTGCCAGTAGTCCCCGACAGGTGCCCTACAATGAGCAGTTCTTC
TRBJ2-3 - - TRBV7-3 12 CASSSDLSSQYF TGTGCCAGCAGCTCCGACTTAAGCTCGCAGTATTTT
TRBJ2-1 - TRBD2 TRBV28 17 CASIPPSLAGVANEQFF TGTGCCAGCATCCCTCCCTCTCTAGCGGGAGTGGCCAATGAGCAGTTCTTC
TRBJ1-2 - - TRBV19 14 CASSLFKGEDGYTF TGTGCCAGTAGTCTCTTTAAGGGGGAAGATGGCTACACCTTC
TRBJ2-3 few TRBD2 TRBV13 16 CASSLRVAGVTDTQYF TGTGCCAGCAGCCTTAGGGTAGCGGGAGTCACAGATACGCAGTATTTT
TRBJ1-2 - - TRBV19 13 CASSSTANYGYTF TGTGCCAGTAGTAGCACAGCCAACTATGGCTACACCTTC
TRBJ1-4 few TRBD1 TRBV7-9 14 CASSTDRGREKLFF TGTGCCAGCAGCACCGACAGGGGGCGGGAAAAACTGTTTTTT
TRBJ1-1 - TRBD1 TRBV6-5 14 CASSQYRGQTEAFF TGTGCCAGCAGTCAATACAGGGGGCAAACTGAAGCTTTCTTT
TRBJ2-3 - TRBD2 TRBV7-2 16 CASSLLRGLSTDTQYF TGTGCCAGCAGCTTGTTGCGGGGGTTAAGTACAGATACGCAGTATTTT
TRBJ2-7 - - TRBV13 18 CASSLAAGVKSLSYEQYF TGTGCCAGCAGCTTAGCCGCCGGGGTCAAGTCCCTCTCCTACGAGCAGTACTTC
TRBJ2-5 - - TRBV5-1 15 CASRGSTGGGETQYF TGCGCCAGCAGGGGGTCGACAGGAGGAGGAGAGACCCAGTACTTC
TRBJ2-7 - - TRBV30 15 CAWSVRRGHSYEQYF TGTGCCTGGAGTGTACGGCGGGGCCACTCCTACGAGCAGTACTTC
TRBJ1-1 - - TRBV7-9 16 CASSPVGGAQNTEAFF TGTGCCAGCAGCCCGGTGGGTGGAGCTCAGAACACTGAAGCTTTCTTT
TRBJ2-5 once - TRBV30 19 CAWSVGLSGDRSFLETQYF TGTGCCTGGAGTGTAGGTTTATCGGGAGATCGGTCCTTTCTGGAGACCCAGTACTTC
TRBJ1-1 - TRBD1 TRBV10-3 14 CAISTGGGSTEAFF TGTGCCATCAGTACAGGGGGCGGAAGCACTGAAGCTTTCTTT
TRBJ2-1 - TRBD2 TRBV6-5 15 CASRMPGLAVNEQFF TGTGCCAGCAGAATGCCGGGACTAGCGGTCAATGAGCAGTTCTTC
TRBJ2-7 - TRBD1 TRBV30 14 CAWRPGTGTYEQYF TGTGCCTGGAGACCCGGGACAGGGACCTACGAGCAGTACTTC
TRBJ2-1 - - TRBV6-5 13 CASSSQGYNEQFF TGTGCCAGCAGTTCACAGGGTTACAATGAGCAGTTCTTC
TRBJ2-7 - TRBD2 TRBV5-4 13 CASRIAGKVEQYF TGTGCCAGCAGGATAGCGGGAAAGGTCGAGCAGTACTTC
TRBJ1-1 - TRBD1 TRBV7-2 14 CASSGDRGVAEAFF TGTGCCAGCAGCGGGGACAGGGGTGTCGCTGAAGCTTTCTTT
TRBJ2-7 - - TRBV5-1 15 CASSDVLTGSYEQYF TGCGCCAGCAGCGACGTGCTGACAGGCTCCTACGAGCAGTACTTC
TRBJ2-1 - - TRBV7-2 14 CASSRGPGDNEQFF TGTGCCAGCAGCCGTGGCCCAGGGGACAATGAGCAGTTCTTC
TRBJ2-1 - TRBD2 TRBV27 15 CASSRESGTSHEQFF TGTGCCAGCAGTCGCGAGTCCGGGACTAGCCATGAGCAGTTCTTC
TRBJ1-5 few TRBD1 TRBV27 15 CASSLQGAHMQPQHF TGTGCCAGCAGTTTGCAGGGGGCGCATATGCAGCCCCAGCATTTT
TRBJ2-7 few - TRBV5-1 15 CASSLVRNGFYEQYF TGCGCCAGCAGCTTGGTCAGGAATGGCTTCTACGAGCAGTACTTC
TRBJ1-1 - - TRBV6-5 16 CASSFQGFQQNTEAFF TGTGCCAGCAGTTTCCAGGGTTTTCAGCAGAACACTGAAGCTTTCTTT
TRBJ2-1 - TRBD2 TRBV5-1 14 CASGTSGRVDEQFF TGCGCCAGCGGAACTAGCGGGAGGGTCGATGAGCAGTTCTTC
TRBJ2-2 - - TRBV10-3 15 CATGGLGSGTGELFF TGTGCCACAGGGGGGTTGGGGAGTGGAACCGGGGAGCTGTTTTTT
TRBJ2-2 - - TRBV27 12 CASPMGAGELFF TGTGCCAGCCCCATGGGAGCCGGGGAGCTGTTTTTT
TRBJ1-1 - - TRBV30 13 CAWSRQLNTEAFF TGTGCCTGGAGCCGACAGCTGAACACTGAAGCTTTCTTT
TRBJ1-6 - TRBD1 TRBV5-1 17 CASSSIASGTGSSPLHF TGCGCCAGCAGCTCCATAGCTTCCGGGACAGGGTCGTCACCCCTCCACTTT
TRBJ1-2 - TRBD1 TRBV6-1 15 CASRRPGQKQYGYTF TGTGCCAGCAGACGGCCGGGACAGAAACAATATGGCTACACCTTC
TRBJ1-1 - - TRBV19 15 CASSIEGQANTEAFF TGTGCCAGTAGTATTGAGGGTCAGGCGAACACTGAAGCTTTCTTT
TRBJ1-2 - TRBD1 TRBV14 16 CASSHVPGQGNYGYTF TGTGCCAGCAGCCACGTCCCGGGACAGGGAAACTATGGCTACACCTTC
TRBJ1-4 once - TRBV5-1 15 CASSSELTTNEKLFF TGCGCCAGCAGCTCCGAGTTGACAACTAATGAAAAACTGTTTTTT